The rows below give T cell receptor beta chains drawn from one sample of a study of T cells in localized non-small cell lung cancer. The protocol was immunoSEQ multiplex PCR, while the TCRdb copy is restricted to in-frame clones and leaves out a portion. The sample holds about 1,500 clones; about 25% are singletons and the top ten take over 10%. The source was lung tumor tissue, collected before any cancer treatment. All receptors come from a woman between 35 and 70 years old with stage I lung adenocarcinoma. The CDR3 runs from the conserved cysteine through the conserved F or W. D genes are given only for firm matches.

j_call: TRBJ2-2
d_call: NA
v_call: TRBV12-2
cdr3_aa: CAWGRAVSPGELFF

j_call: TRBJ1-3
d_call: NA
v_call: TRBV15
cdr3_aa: CATSRGPGTGNTIYF

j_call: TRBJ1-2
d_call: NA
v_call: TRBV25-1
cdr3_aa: CASSESLDGYTF

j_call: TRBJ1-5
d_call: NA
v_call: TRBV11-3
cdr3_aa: CASSLGPTVLGNQPQHF

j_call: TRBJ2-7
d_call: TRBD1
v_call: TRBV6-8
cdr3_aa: CASSRDSQGYEQYF

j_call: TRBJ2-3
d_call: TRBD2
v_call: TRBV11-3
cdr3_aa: CASSLVLAGGTDTQYF

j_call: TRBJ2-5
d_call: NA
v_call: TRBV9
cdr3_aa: CASSEEDSQETQYF

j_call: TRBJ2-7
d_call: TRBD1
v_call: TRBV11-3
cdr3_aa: CASSQYLGQGVYEQYF

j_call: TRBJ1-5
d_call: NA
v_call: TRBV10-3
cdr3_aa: CAISGSGDQPQHF

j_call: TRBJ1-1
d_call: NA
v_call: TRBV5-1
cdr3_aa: CASSIDSPSTEAFF

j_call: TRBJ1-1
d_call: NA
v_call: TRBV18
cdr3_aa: CASSPERTPNTEAFF

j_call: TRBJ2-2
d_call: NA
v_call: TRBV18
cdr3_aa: CASSAGLNTGELFF

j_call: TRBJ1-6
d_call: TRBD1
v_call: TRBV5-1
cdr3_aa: CASSLSGGHPSNSPLHF

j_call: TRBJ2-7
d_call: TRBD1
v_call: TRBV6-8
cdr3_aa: CASSVAGTGEVEQYF

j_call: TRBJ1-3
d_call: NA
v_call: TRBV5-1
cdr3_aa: CASTRSFGGLGNTIYF

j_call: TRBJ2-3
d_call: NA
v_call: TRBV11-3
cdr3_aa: CASSSRGSGSDTQYF

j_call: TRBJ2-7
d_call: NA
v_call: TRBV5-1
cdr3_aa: CASSGVEDSYEQYF